This TCR beta chain was sequenced for a study of graft-versus-host responses after intestinal transplantation. The assay was immunoSEQ multiplex PCR, and TCRdb's table has in-frame clones only and misses some. This sample yields 99,000 or so clones, of which roughly 83% are seen a single time; 1.4% belongs to the top ten. This CDR3 is built from 14 residues. Germline V CDR1 and CDR2: MNHNS, SASEGT. Trimming removed 1 base from V and 5 bases from J, with 9 bases in between. The chain joins TRBV6-1 to TRBJ1-5; no firm D call. The clonotype was recovered from a human patient who received an intestinal transplant, so some T cells may come from the graft donor. Sequencing was performed on PBMCs, taken 255 days after intestinal transplant. CDR3 DNA: TGTGCCAGCAGTGAAGGGGCAGCTTATCAGCCCCAGCATTTT. It codes for CASSEGAAYQPQHF.